This TCR beta chain emerged from a study of blood T cell repertoires in COVID-19. The overall study: The analysed material was cDNA or gDNA that came from T cells, B-cell-depleted T cells, or PBMCs.

CDR3 length: 13 residues. V was pared by 6 bases and J by 4 bases, with 12 bases between. From germline, CDR1 is SNHLY and CDR2 FYNNEI. Those enrolled in Seattle joined during active infection and were followed longitudinally afterward. In the original workflow: Using reference gene primer amplification, nucleated cell counts were estimated. The method was immunoSEQ multiplex PCR; TCRdb's version includes in-frame clones alone and lacks a portion of them. V and J calls and clone size are copied from that table; D and trimming were computed from the DNA. Altogether about 390,000 clones are present, approximately 89% being singletons, with the ten largest covering 2.3%.

This chain links TRBV2 with TRBJ1-1, with D perhaps matching TRBD1 (6 bases). Input material: peripheral blood. This TCR was sampled from a woman aged 60-75 years with COVID-19, enrolled during active disease. The CDR3 protein is CASRNRDVTEAFF. The CDR3 DNA follows: TGTGCCAGCAGAAACAGGGACGTCACTGAAGCTTTCTTT.